This TCR beta chain was recovered during a study of identical twins. The V segment lost 4 bases and the J segment 7 bases; nucleotides outside the gene matches: 8. The CDR3 is made up of 14 amino acids. The V gene's germline CDR1 is MNHEY and CDR2 SVGAGI. MiXCR, run by TCRdb on the 5' RACE reads, gives a single entry per CDR3 protein. Altogether 310,000 or so distinct CDR3 sequences are present, more than 8% being singletons, with the ten largest covering approximately 6.6%. Study outcomes and limitations: With beta out-of-frame sequences, excess sharing by twins was weaker.

As for this clonotype: The antigen remains unidentified.

This same sample was also taken into another study, of yellow fever vaccine responses in identical twins.

The clonotype comes from a woman aged 18-30 years in good health. Material for sequencing was CD8+ T cells sorted from blood. The chain links TRBV6-5 to TRBJ1-2; the match to TRBD1 covers 8 bases. CDR3 in amino acids: CASSFQGAEGGYTF. CDR3 DNA sequence: TGTGCCAGCAGTTTCCAGGGGGCTGAGGGTGGCTACACCTTC.